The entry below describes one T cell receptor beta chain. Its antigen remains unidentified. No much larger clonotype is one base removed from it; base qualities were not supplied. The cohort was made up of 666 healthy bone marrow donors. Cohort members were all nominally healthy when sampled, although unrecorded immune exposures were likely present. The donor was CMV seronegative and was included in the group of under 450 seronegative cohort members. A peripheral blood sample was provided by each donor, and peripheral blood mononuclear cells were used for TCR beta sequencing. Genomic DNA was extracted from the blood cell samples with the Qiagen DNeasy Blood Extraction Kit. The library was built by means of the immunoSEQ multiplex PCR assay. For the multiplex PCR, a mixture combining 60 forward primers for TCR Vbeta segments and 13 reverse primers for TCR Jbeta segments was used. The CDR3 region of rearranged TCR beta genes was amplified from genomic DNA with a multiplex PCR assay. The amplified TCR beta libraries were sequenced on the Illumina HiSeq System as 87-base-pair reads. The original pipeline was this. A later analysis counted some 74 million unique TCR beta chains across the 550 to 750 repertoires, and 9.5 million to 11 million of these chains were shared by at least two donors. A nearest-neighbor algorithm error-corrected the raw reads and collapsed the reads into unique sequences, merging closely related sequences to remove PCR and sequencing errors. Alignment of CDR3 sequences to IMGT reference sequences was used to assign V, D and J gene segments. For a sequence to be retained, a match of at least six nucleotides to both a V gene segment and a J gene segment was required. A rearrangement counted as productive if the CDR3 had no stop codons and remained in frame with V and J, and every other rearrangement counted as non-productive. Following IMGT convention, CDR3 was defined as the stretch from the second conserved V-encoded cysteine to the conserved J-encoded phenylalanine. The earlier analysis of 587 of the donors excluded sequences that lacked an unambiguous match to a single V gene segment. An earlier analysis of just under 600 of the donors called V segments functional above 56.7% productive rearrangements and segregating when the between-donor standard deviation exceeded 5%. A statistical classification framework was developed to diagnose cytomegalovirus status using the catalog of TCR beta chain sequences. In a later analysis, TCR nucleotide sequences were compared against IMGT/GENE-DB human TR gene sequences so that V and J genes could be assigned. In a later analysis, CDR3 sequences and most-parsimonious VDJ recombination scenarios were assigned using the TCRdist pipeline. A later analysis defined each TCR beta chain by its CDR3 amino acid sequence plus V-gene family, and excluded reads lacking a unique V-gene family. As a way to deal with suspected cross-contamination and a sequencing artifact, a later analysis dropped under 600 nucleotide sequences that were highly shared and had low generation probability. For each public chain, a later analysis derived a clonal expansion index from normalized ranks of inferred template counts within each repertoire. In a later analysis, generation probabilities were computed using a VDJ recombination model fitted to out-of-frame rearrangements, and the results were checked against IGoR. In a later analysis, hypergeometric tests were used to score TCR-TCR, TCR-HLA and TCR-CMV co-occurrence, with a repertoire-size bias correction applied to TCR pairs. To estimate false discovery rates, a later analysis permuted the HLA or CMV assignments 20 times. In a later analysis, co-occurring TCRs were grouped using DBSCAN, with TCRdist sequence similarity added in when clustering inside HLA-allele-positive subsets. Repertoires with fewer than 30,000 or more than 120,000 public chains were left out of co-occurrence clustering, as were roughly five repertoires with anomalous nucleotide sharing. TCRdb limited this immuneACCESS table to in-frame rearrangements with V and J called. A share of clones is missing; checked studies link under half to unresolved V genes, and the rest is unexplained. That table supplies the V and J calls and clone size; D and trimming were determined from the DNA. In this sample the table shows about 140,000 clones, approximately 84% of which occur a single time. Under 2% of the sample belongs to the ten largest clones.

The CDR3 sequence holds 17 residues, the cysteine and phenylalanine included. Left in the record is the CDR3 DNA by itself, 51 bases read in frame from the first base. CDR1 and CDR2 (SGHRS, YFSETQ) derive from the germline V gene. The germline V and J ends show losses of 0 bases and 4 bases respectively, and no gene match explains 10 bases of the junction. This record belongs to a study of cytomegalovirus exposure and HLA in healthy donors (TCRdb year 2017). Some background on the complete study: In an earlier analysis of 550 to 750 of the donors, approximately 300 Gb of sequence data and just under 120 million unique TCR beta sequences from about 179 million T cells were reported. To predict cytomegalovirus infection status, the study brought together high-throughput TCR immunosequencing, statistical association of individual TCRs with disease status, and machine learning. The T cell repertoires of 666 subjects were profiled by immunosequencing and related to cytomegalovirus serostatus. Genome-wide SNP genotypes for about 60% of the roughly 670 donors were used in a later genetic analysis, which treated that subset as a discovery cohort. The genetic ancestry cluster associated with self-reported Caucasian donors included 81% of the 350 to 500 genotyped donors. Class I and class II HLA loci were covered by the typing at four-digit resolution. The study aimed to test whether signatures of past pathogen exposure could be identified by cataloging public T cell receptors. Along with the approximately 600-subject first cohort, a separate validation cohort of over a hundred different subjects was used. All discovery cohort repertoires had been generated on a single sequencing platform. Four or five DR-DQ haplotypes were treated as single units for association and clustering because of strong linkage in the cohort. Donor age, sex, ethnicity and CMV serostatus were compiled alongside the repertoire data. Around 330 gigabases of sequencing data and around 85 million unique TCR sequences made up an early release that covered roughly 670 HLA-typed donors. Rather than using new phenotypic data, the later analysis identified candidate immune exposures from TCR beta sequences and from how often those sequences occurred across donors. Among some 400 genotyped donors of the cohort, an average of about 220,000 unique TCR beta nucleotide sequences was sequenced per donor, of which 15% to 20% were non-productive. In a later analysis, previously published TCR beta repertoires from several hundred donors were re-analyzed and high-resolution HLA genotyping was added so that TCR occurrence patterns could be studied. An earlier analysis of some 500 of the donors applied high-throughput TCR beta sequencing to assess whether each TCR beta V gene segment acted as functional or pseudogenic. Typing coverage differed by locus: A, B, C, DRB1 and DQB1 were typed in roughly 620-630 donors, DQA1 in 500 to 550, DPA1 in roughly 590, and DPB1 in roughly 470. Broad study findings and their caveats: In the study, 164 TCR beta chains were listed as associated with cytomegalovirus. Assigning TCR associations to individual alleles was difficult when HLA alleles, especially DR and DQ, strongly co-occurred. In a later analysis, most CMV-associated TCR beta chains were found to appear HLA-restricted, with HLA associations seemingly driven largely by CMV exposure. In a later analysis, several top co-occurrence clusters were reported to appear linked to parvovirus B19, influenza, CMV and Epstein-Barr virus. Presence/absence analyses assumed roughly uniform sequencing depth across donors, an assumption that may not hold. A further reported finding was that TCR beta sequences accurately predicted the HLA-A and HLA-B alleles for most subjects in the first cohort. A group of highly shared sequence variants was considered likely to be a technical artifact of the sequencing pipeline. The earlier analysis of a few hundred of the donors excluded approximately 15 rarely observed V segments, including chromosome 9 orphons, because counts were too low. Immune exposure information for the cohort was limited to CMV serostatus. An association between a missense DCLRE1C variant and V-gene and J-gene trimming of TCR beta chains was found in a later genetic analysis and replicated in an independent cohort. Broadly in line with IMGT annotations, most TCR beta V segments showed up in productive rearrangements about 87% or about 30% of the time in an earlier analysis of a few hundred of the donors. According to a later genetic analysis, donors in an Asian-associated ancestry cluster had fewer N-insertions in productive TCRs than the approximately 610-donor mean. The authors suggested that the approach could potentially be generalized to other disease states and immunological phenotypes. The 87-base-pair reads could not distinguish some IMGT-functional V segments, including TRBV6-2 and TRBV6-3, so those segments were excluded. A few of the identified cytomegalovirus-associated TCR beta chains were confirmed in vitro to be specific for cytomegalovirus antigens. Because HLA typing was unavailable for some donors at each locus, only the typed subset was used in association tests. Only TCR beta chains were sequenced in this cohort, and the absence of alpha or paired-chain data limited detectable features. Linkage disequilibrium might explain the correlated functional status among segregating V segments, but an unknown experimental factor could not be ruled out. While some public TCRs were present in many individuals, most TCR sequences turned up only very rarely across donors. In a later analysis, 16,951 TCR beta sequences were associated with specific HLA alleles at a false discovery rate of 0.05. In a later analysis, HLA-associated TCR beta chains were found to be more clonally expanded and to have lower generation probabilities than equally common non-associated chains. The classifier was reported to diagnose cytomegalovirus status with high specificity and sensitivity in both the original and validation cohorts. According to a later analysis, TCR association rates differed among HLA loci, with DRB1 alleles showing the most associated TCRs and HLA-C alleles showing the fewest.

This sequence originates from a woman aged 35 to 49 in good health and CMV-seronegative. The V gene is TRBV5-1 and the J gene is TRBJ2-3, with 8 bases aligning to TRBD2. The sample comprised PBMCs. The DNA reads TGCGCCAGCAGCTTGGAAGGTGGGACTAGTGAAGCAGATACGCAGTATTTT. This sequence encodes CASSLEGGTSEADTQYF.